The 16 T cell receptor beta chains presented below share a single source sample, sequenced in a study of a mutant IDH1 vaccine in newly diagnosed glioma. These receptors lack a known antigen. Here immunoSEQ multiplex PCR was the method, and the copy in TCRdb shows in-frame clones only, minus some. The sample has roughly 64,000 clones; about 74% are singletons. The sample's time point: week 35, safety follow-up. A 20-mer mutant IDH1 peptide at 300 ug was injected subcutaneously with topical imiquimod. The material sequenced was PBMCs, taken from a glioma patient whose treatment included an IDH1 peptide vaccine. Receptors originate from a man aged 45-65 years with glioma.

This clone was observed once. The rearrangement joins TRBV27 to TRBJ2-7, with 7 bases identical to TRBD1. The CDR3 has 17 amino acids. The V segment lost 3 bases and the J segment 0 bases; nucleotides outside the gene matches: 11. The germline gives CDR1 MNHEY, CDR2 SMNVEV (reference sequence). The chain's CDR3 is CASSFSPDRASSYEQYF. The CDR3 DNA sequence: TGTGCCAGCAGTTTTTCCCCCGACAGGGCCAGCTCCTACGAGCAGTACTTC.

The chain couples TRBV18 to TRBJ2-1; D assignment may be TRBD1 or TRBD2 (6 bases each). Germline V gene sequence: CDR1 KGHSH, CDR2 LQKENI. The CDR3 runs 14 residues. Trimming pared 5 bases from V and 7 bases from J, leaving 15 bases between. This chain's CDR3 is CASSGTRGRNEQFF. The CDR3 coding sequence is TGTGCCAGCTCAGGGACACGGGGGCGGAATGAGCAGTTCTTC.

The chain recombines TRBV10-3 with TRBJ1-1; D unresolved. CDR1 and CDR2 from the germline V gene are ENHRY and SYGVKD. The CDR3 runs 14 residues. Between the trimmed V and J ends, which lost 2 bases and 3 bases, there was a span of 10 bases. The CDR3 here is CAISEPGGDTEAFF. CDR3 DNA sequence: TGTGCCATCAGTGAGCCGGGTGGGGACACTGAAGCTTTCTTT.

CDR3 sequence reads: CASSGRRHTEAFF. CDR3 in DNA: TGTGCCAGCAGCGGAAGAAGGCACACTGAAGCTTTCTTT. The rearrangement uses TRBV9 and TRBJ1-1; no firm D call. CDR3 size: 13 residues. Germline V gene data show CDR1 as SGDLS and CDR2 as YYNGEE. The V and J ends lost 3 bases and 3 bases respectively, with 9 bases between them.

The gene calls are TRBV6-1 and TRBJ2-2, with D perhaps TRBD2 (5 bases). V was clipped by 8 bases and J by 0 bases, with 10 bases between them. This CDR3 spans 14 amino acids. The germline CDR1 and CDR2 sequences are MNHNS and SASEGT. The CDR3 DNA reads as TGTGCCAGCTCCCCCGGGGCGAACACCGGGGAGCTGTTTTTT. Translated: CASSPGANTGELFF.

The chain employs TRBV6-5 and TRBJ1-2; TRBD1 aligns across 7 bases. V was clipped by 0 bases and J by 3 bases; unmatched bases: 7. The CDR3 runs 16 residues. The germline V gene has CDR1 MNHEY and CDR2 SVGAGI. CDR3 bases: TGTGCCAGCAGTTACTCCCACGGGACAGCCCACTATGGCTACACCTTC. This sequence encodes CASSYSHGTAHYGYTF.

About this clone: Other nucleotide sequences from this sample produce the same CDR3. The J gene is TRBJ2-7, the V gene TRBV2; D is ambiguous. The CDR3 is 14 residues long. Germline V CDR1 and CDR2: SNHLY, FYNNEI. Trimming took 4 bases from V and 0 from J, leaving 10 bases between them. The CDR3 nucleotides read TGTGCCAGCAGTGCCGGGTCCCTCTCCTACGAGCAGTACTTC. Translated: CASSAGSLSYEQYF.

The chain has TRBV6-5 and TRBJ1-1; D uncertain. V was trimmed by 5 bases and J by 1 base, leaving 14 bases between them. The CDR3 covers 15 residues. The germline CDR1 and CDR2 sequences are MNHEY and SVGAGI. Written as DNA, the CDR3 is TGTGCCAGCAGTCAGCCAGGAACGGGGAACACTGAAGCTTTCTTT. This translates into CASSQPGTGNTEAFF.

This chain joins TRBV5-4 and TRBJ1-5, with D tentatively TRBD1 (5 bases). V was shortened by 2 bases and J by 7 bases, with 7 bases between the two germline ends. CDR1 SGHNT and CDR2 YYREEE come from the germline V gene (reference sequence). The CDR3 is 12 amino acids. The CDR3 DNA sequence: TGTGCCAGCAGCTTTAAGGGGCAGCCCCAGCATTTT. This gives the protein CASSFKGQPQHF. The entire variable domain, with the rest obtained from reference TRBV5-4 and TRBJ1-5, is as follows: ETGVTQSPTHLIKTRGQQVTLRCSSQSGHNTVSWYQQALGQGPQFIFQYYREEENGRGNFPPRFSGLQFPNYSSELNVNALELDDSALYLCASSFKGQPQHFGDGTRLSIL.

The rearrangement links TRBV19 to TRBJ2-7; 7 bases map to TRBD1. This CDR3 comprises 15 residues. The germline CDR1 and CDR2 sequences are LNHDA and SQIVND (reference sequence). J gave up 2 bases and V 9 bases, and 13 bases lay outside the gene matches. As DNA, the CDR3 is TGTGCCAGCCGAGCCTCTACACAGGGGACCTACGAGCAGTACTTC. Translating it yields CASRASTQGTYEQYF.

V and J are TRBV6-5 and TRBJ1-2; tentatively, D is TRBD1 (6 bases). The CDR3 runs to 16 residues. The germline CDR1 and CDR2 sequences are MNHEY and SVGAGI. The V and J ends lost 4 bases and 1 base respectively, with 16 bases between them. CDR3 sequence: CASSFDRRSRNYGYTF. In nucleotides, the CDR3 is TGTGCCAGCAGTTTCGACAGGCGGAGTCGTAACTATGGCTACACCTTC.

The CDR3 DNA follows: TGTGCCAGCAGGGTCGACAGTACCTACGAGCAGTACTTC. Its translation: CASRVDSTYEQYF. The chain combines TRBV2 with TRBJ2-7; weak D call: TRBD1 (5 bases). Trimming pared 6 bases from V and 2 bases from J, leaving 11 bases between. CDR3 length: 13 amino acids. CDR1 is SNHLY and CDR2 is FYNNEI in the germline V gene.

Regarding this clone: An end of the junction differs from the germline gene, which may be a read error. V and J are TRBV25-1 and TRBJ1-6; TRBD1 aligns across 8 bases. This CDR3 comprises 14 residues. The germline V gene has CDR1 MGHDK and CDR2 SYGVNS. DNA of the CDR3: TGTGCCAGCTGTGACAGGGGTATGAATTCACCCCTCCACTTT. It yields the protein CASCDRGMNSPLHF.

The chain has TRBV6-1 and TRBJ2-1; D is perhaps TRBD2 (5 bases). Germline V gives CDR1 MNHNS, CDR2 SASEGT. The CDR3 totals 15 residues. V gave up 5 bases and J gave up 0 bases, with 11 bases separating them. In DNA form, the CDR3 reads TGTGCCAGCAGTCAGGACTGGAGCTCCTACAATGAGCAGTTCTTC. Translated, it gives CASSQDWSSYNEQFF.

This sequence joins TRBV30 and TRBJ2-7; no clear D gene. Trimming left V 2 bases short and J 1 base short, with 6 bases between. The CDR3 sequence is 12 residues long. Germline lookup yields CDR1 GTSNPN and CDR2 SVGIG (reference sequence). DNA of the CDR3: TGTGCCTGGAGTCTAGTTTCCTACGAGCAGTACTTC. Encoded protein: CAWSLVSYEQYF.

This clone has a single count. Here the CDR3 reads CAAKSATGHNYEQYF. CDR3 DNA: TGTGCCGCCAAAAGCGCGACAGGGCATAACTACGAGCAGTACTTC. The gene calls are TRBV10-3 and TRBJ2-7; the match to TRBD1 covers 7 bases. Germline V lookup: CDR1 ENHRY, CDR2 SYGVKD. This CDR3 is built from 15 residues. V lost 11 bases, J lost 3 bases, and 16 bases stayed unmatched.